What follows describes a single T cell receptor beta chain. This sample is drawn from a study of blood T cell repertoires in COVID-19. Across the study: There were acute and convalescent COVID-19 samples, and they came from the United States, Italy and Spain. PBMCs, B-cell-depleted T cells, or T cells were the source of the cDNA or gDNA that made up the material.

Per the original data handling: Amplification from reference gene primers served as the basis for estimated nucleated cell counts. Produced via immunoSEQ multiplex PCR; TCRdb's table is partial and in-frame only. The V and J calls and the clone size are those of that table, but D and trimming were determined from the DNA. This sample carries about 280,000 clones, approximately 86% of them seen once, and the ten largest clones take approximately 2%. The sequence was obtained from a woman aged 25 to 39 who had recovered from COVID-19. The sample consisted of peripheral blood.

This CDR3 reads CASSVQAPGQGHYSNQPQHF. DNA for the CDR3: TGTGCCAGCAGCGTTCAAGCCCCGGGACAGGGTCATTATAGCAATCAGCCCCAGCATTTT. The gene calls are TRBV9 and TRBJ1-5; 9 bases match TRBD1. Germline V lookup: CDR1 SGDLS, CDR2 YYNGEE. V trimming: 2 bases; J trimming: 0 bases; junction bases outside the gene matches: 15. The CDR3 covers 20 residues.